This T cell receptor beta chain was obtained from a study of human T cells and chemical hapten exposure. Overall study results and limits: Alopecia in all donors means immunity may differ from healthy individuals.

V lost 1 base, J lost 0 bases, and 4 bases stayed unmatched. The germline gives CDR1 LGHDT, CDR2 YNNKEL (reference sequence). The CDR3 sequence is 16 residues long. Described time point: pre-sensitization, week 0. This sample's treatment: therapeutic diphenylcyclopropenone sensitization with weekly scalp DPC. Notes on this clonotype: Its antigen is as yet unknown.

TCRdb processed the RACE reads anew with MiXCR; each CDR3 protein has one entry. The sample gives tens of thousands of distinct CDR3 sequences, around 13% of which show up once; 4.6% is in the top ten. Sequenced here: whole blood, sampled in connection with sensitization to the hapten diphenylcyclopropenone (DPC). The receptor comes from a woman in her 50s with alopecia areata. Some clones in this sample may be carry-over from other donors' samples. The J gene is TRBJ2-5, the V gene TRBV3-1; 8 nucleotides match TRBD1. The CDR3, as DNA: TGTGCCAGCAGCCAAGGTACAGGGGGGTACCAAGAGACCCAGTACTTC. Translation gives CASSQGTGGYQETQYF.